These 21 T cell receptor beta chains came from one sample sequenced in a study of CD8+ T cells in alopecia areata. As the sequencing template, cDNA was produced by extracting RNA and reverse transcribing it. The data were produced by immunoSEQ multiplex PCR, yet TCRdb's version contains in-frame clones alone and is incomplete. The sample yields about 9,000 clones, without any singletons. Cells from pooled cutaneous lymph nodes were sorted by CD4, CD8alpha, NKG2D, NKG2ACE and other markers. The specimen sequenced was CD8+ T cells sorted from a lymph node. The receptors come from a C3H/HeJ mouse with alopecia areata. For this strain, the MHC haplotype corresponds to H2-k.

Of note for this clone: Genes and germline are mouse. Read coverage stops 4 residues before the CDR3 terminus; the germline J gene supplies the remainder. The chain couples TRBV31 to TRBJ2-1; 11 bases fit TRBD2. CDR1 and CDR2 from the germline V gene are GKSSPN and SITVG. The CDR3 has 14 residues. CDR3 DNA (partial): TGTGCCTGGAGTCTAAACTGGGGGGGCGCT. As protein: CAWSLNWGGA. The whole CDR3 region reads CAWSLNWGGAEQFF.

This clone was counted at least ten times. The genes are named according to mouse. The read halts 4 residues ahead of the CDR3 end, with the missing end drawn from the germline J gene. The chain recombines TRBV13-3 with TRBJ2-1; 8 bases align to TRBD2. This CDR3 spans 14 amino acids. V lost 4 bases, J lost 1 base, and 1 base stayed unmatched. Germline loops: CDR1 NNHDY, CDR2 SYVADS. CDR3 loop: CASSPGGNYAEQFF. The covered CDR3 bases are TGTGCCAGCAGTCCTGGGGGGAACTATGCT.

This clone was counted a few times. Germline and genes: mouse. The read finishes 4 residues shy of the CDR3 end, and the germline J gene is used to complete it. The rearrangement uses TRBV19 and TRBJ1-1; tentatively, D is TRBD1 (5 bases). CDR1 and CDR2 from the germline V gene are FNHDT and SITEND (reference sequence). The CDR3 spans 14 residues. Trimming left V 7 bases short and J 1 base short, with 14 bases between. This CDR3 reads CASQTDGGNTEVFF. The sequenced CDR3 bases are TGTGCCAGCCAAACTGATGGGGGAAACACA.

This clone was recorded many times. The gene names given are mouse names. The covered CDR3 bases are TGTGCCAGCGGTGAATGGGTTAACCAAGAC. Translating it yields CASGEWVNQD. The CDR3 reads in full as CASGEWVNQDTQYF. The rearrangement joins TRBV13-2 to TRBJ2-5; D remains unclear. The read terminates 4 residues before the CDR3 end, so the remaining end is supplied by the germline J gene. CDR3 size: 14 residues. Germline loops: CDR1 NNHNN, CDR2 SYGAGS (reference sequence). V shed 2 bases and J shed 0 bases, with 7 bases lying between them.

This clone appeared many times. Germline and genes: mouse. The observed sequence ends 4 residues before the CDR3 terminus, with the missing tail filled in from the germline J gene. The rearrangement links TRBV19 to TRBJ2-1; 12 bases are shared with TRBD2. CDR1 is FNHDT and CDR2 is SITEND in the germline V gene (reference sequence). Trimming took 4 bases from V and 5 from J; bases not matched to a gene: 4. There are 15 residues in the CDR3. The CDR3 region is CASSPRDWGDAEQFF. The covered CDR3 bases are TGTGCCAGCAGTCCTCGGGACTGGGGGGATGCT.

This clone was detected only a few times. Germline and genes: mouse. The read finishes 4 residues shy of the CDR3 end, and the germline J gene is used to complete it. The rearrangement joins TRBV19 to TRBJ2-5; D not resolved. Germline CDR1 reads FNHDT; CDR2 reads SITEND (reference sequence). The V and J ends lost 4 bases and 3 bases respectively, with 9 bases between them. The CDR3 spans 13 residues. The DNA read from the CDR3 is TGTGCCAGCAGTCGACTACCACAAGAC. Its translation is CASSRLPQD. The entire CDR3 protein is CASSRLPQDTQYF.

In its sample, this clone was seen many times. Gene labels here are mouse ones. The read falls 4 residues short of the CDR3 end, and the missing part is taken from the germline J gene. The chain combines TRBV13-3 with TRBJ2-5; TRBD1 might be the D (6 bases). This CDR3 comprises 14 residues. Germline loops: CDR1 NNHDY, CDR2 SYVADS. V was clipped by 4 bases and J by 0 bases, with 9 bases between them. CDR3 sequence: CASSWDNNQDTQYF. The CDR3 DNA, read in part, is TGTGCCAGCAGTTGGGACAATAACCAAGAC.

By frequency in the sample, this clone is medium-sized. Mouse gene names apply. The CDR3 protein is CASSIGGFVAETLYF. The part of the CDR3 DNA that was read is TGTGCCAGCAGTATTGGGGGTTTTGTTGCAGAA. The chain uses TRBV19 and TRBJ2-3; a possible D gene is TRBD2 (6 bases). The CDR3 end lies 4 residues beyond the end of the read and is filled in from the germline J gene. The CDR3 runs to 15 residues. Trimming took 2 bases from V and 2 from J, leaving 12 bases between them. Looked up from germline, CDR1 is FNHDT and CDR2 is SITEND (reference sequence).

This clone showed up many times. These gene names are mouse names. The sequenced fragment ends 4 residues before the CDR3 boundary, so the rest is inferred from the germline J gene. The chain uses TRBV19 and TRBJ2-1; 10 positions match TRBD1. Germline CDR1 is FNHDT and CDR2 is SITEND (reference sequence). V shed 6 bases, J shed 4 bases, and the junction held 4 bases outside the gene matches. CDR3 length: 14 amino acids. The sequenced part of the CDR3 DNA is TGTGCCAGCACAGGGACAGGGGAGTATGCT. It yields the protein CASTGTGEYA. In full, the CDR3 reads CASTGTGEYAEQFF.

This clone has a count of ten or more. Germline and genes: mouse. The read falls 4 residues short of the CDR3 end, and the missing part is taken from the germline J gene. The rearrangement joins TRBV13-3 to TRBJ2-5, with D tentatively TRBD2 (6 bases). CDR3 length equals 14 residues. The V and J ends lost 5 bases and 2 bases respectively, with 12 bases between them. CDR1 is NNHDY and CDR2 is SYVADS in the germline V gene. This chain's CDR3 is CASRGGTVQDTQYF. The sequenced CDR3 bases are TGTGCCAGCAGGGGGGGTACGGTCCAAGAC.

This clone was counted ten times or more. Gene names and germline match the mouse. CDR3 bases read: TGTGCCAGCAGTGAGTGGGGTAGTGCAGAA. It encodes CASSEWGSAE. The complete CDR3 reads CASSEWGSAETLYF. The chain combines TRBV13-3 with TRBJ2-3; D is possibly TRBD2 (5 bases). The read gets to within 4 residues of the CDR3 end, and the germline J gene fills in the rest. Trimming shortened V by 2 bases and J by 0 bases, and 7 bases separated the two germline ends. The CDR3 consists of 14 residues. Per the germline V gene, CDR1 is NNHDY and CDR2 is SYVADS.

In its sample, this clone is medium-sized (0.01 to 0.1%). Gene names are mouse gene names. The read is 4 residues too short to cover the CDR3 end, so that end is filled in from the germline J gene. The chain employs TRBV13-1 and TRBJ2-3, with 13 positions matching TRBD2. The V segment lost 3 bases and the J segment 0 bases; nucleotides outside the gene matches: 1. Germline V gene lookup returns CDR1 NSHNY and CDR2 SYGAGN. This CDR3 is 16 amino acids long. The sequenced CDR3 bases are TGTGCCAGCAGTGGGGACTGGGGGGGGAGTGCAGAA. As protein: CASSGDWGGSAE. The CDR3, in full, reads CASSGDWGGSAETLYF.

This clone was seen ten or more times. The germline and genes are mouse ones. Read coverage stops 4 residues before the CDR3 terminus; the germline J gene supplies the remainder. The chain uses TRBV19 and TRBJ1-2; D might be TRBD1 (5 bases). V was cut by 2 bases and J by 2 bases, with 7 bases left in between. Germline CDR1 and CDR2: FNHDT and SITEND (reference sequence). This CDR3 is 13 amino acids long. The part of the CDR3 DNA that was read is TGTGCCAGCAGTATTGGGGGGAACTCC. Protein product: CASSIGGNS. Given in full, the CDR3 is CASSIGGNSDYTF.

Judged by abundance, this clone is medium-sized. Germline and genes here are mouse. Read coverage stops 4 residues before the CDR3 terminus; the germline J gene supplies the remainder. V is TRBV13-2 and J is TRBJ2-7, with 8 bases fitting TRBD2. The CDR3 is 13 amino acids. Germline assignment: CDR1 NNHNN and CDR2 SYGAGS (reference sequence). The CDR3 spells CASGDRLGYEQYF. CDR3 DNA (partial): TGTGCCAGCGGTGACCGACTGGGGTAT.

This clone has ten or more counts. Mouse germline and gene names are used. The covered CDR3 bases are TGTGCCTGGAGTCTAGGACAGGGGGGTGCAGAA. Translating it yields CAWSLGQGGAE. In full, the CDR3 is CAWSLGQGGAETLYF. This chain uses TRBV31 with TRBJ2-3; 10 positions agree with TRBD1. The CDR3 extends 4 residues past the end of the read, so its final part is completed from the germline J gene. CDR1 is GKSSPN and CDR2 is SITVG in the germline V gene. This CDR3 has 15 amino acids. Trimming at V came to 0 bases and at J to 1 base, leaving 1 base not matched to a gene.

As for this clone: Mouse names are used for the genes. The CDR3 goes on 4 residues after the read ends, and that part is filled in from the germline J gene. The chain is built from TRBV31 and TRBJ2-3, with 12 bases that match TRBD2. CDR3 length equals 14 residues. From germline, CDR1 is GKSSPN and CDR2 SITVG. The DNA read from the CDR3 is TGTGCCTGGAGTCGGACTGGGGGGGGAGAA. Translation gives CAWSRTGGGE. The CDR3 as a whole reads CAWSRTGGGETLYF.

This clone has a count of ten or more. Gene names follow the mouse nomenclature. The missing CDR3 end, 4 residues past where the read stops, is filled in from the germline J gene. The chain carries TRBV29 and TRBJ2-3, with a possible D match to TRBD2 (7 bases). The CDR3 consists of 15 residues. Germline V gene lookup returns CDR1 MSHET and CDR2 SYDVDS. The V and J ends lost 5 bases and 1 base respectively, with 13 bases between them. CDR3 DNA (partial): TGTGCTAGCAGTCCTATAGGGGGGGGTGCAGAA. Encoded protein: CASSPIGGGAE. The entire CDR3 is CASSPIGGGAETLYF.

Judged by abundance, this clone is medium-sized. Gene labels here are mouse ones. The read finishes 4 residues shy of the CDR3 end, and the germline J gene is used to complete it. J is TRBJ1-1 and V is TRBV17; D is possibly TRBD1 (6 bases). Germline lookup yields CDR1 MNHDT and CDR2 YYDKIL. There are 13 residues in the CDR3. The CDR3 here is CASSSRRGPEVFF. Incomplete CDR3 DNA: TGTGCTAGCAGTAGTCGCAGGGGCCCA.

This clone was observed at least ten times. Mouse gene names apply. From the germline J gene comes the end of the CDR3, since the read stops 4 residues before it. The sample contains more than one DNA sequence encoding this CDR3. The chain employs TRBV17 and TRBJ2-7, with 10 bases fitting TRBD1. V lost 1 base to trimming and J lost 3 bases; unmatched junction nucleotides: 0. This CDR3 spans 14 amino acids. CDR1 and CDR2 from the germline V gene are MNHDT and YYDKIL. The DNA read from the CDR3 is TGTGCTAGCAGTAGAGGGACAGGGGGCTAT. Its translation: CASSRGTGGY. In full, the CDR3 is CASSRGTGGYEQYF.

By its share, this clone is medium-sized. The gene symbols are mouse symbols. The observed sequence ends 4 residues before the CDR3 terminus, with the missing tail filled in from the germline J gene. V is TRBV19 and J is TRBJ1-1; TRBD1 is a possible D gene (6 bases). Trimming removed 3 bases from V and 3 bases from J, with 9 bases in between. The length of the CDR3 is 13 residues. Germline V gene sequence: CDR1 FNHDT, CDR2 SITEND (reference sequence). The CDR3 sequence: CASSTGVDTEVFF. The sequenced CDR3 bases are TGTGCCAGCAGTACAGGGGTGGACACA.

A remark on this clone: The gene names given are mouse names. The read gets to within 4 residues of the CDR3 end, and the germline J gene fills in the rest. The genes are TRBV4 and TRBJ2-7; 8 bases agree with TRBD2. The V gene's germline CDR1 is LGHDT and CDR2 YNNKQL (reference sequence). V was clipped by 6 bases and J by 1 base; unmatched bases: 5. The CDR3 covers 14 residues. The CDR3: CASSLGGPSYEQYF. The CDR3 DNA, read in part, is TGTGCCAGCAGTCTGGGGGGACCGTCCTAT.